This TCR beta chain was sequenced during a study of control samples from healthy donors and cancer patients. V was clipped by 4 bases and J by 4 bases, with 11 bases between them. Germline V gives CDR1 MDHEN, CDR2 SYDVKM. This CDR3 has 14 amino acids. Data came from immunoSEQ multiplex PCR; TCRdb stores just in-frame clones and leaves some out. The sample table sets out fewer than 200,000 clones. Sequencing used blood. This receptor was obtained from a woman under 40 in good health. This chain joins TRBV28 and TRBJ1-5; D possibly corresponds to TRBD1 (5 bases). The CDR3 bases are TGTGCCAGCAGTTACCGGGACCGAAATCAGCCCCAGCATTTT. It translates to CASSYRDRNQPQHF.